This entry concerns a single TCR beta chain. This entry comes from a study of cytomegalovirus exposure and HLA in healthy donors. 13 Jbeta primers and 60 Vbeta primers were used for the PCR. Assay used: immunoSEQ multiplex PCR; TCRdb lists only in-frame clones, some missing. Among 95,000 to 150,000 clones listed, approximately 71% were seen once. Looked up from germline, CDR1 is SGHDT and CDR2 is YYEEEE. Trimming removed 4 bases at V and 6 bases at J, with 10 bases between. This CDR3 spans 13 amino acids. This receptor was identified in a woman aged 45-60 years in good health and CMV-seronegative. V is TRBV5-6 and J is TRBJ2-2; a possible D gene is TRBD1 (5 bases). The specimen sequenced was PBMCs. CDR3 residues: CASSTTGPGELFF. The CDR3 region has the DNA TGTGCCAGCAGCACCACAGGTCCCGGGGAGCTGTTTTTT.